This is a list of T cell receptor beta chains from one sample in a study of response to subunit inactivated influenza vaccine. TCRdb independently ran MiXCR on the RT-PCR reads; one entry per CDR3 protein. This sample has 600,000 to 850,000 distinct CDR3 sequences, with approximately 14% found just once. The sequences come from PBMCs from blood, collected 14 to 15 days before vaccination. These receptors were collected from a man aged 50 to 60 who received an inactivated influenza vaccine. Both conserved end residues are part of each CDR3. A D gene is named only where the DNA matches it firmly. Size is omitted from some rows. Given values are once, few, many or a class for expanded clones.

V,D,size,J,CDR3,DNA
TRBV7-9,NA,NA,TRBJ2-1,CASSLDGSAGSEQFF,TGTGCCAGCAGCTTAGATGGGTCCGCCGGCTCTGAGCAGTTCTTC
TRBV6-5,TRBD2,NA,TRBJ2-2,CASSYAPSGVGELFF,TGTGCCAGCAGTTACGCTCCTAGCGGGGTAGGGGAGCTGTTTTTT
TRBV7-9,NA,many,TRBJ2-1,CASSLVGEQFF,TGCGCCAGCAGCTTGGTTGGGGAGCAGTTCTTC
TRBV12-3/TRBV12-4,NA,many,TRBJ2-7,CASMISGAAYEQYF,TGTGCCAGCATGATATCCGGAGCCGCCTACGAGCAGTACTTC
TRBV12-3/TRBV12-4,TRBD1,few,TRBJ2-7,CASSLGTGTPTYEQYF,TGTGCCAGCAGTTTAGGGACAGGGACCCCCACCTACGAGCAGTACTTC
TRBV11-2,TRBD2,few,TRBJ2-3,CASSLARASGITDTQYF,TGTGCCAGCAGCTTGGCCAGGGCTAGCGGAATCACAGATACGCAGTATTTT
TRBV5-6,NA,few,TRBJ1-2,CASSLGSLASYGYTF,TGTGCCAGCAGCTTGGGGTCGTTAGCGTCCTATGGCTACACCTTC
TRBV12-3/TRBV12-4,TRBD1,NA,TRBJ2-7,CASSYDRGASYEQYF,TGTGCCAGCAGTTACGACAGGGGTGCCTCCTACGAGCAGTACTTC
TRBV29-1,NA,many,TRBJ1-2,CSMYQDGYTF,TGCAGCATGTATCAGGATGGCTACACCTTC
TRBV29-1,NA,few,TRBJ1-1,CSVPSGNTEAFF,TGCAGCGTCCCGTCAGGGAACACTGAAGCTTTCTTT
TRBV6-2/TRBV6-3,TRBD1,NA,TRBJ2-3,CASSRGDRAADTQYF,TGTGCCAGCAGTCGGGGGGACAGGGCGGCAGATACGCAGTATTTT
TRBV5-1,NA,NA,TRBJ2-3,CASKDSPSTDTQYF,TGCGCCAGTAAGGACAGCCCTAGCACAGATACGCAGTATTTT
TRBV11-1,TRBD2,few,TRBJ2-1,CASSPSGVAGGVSYNEQFF,TGTGCCAGCAGCCCTAGTGGGGTAGCGGGGGGTGTCTCCTACAATGAGCAGTTCTTC
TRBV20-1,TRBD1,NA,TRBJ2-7,CSASPGGSHEQYF,TGCAGTGCTAGCCCAGGGGGCTCCCACGAGCAGTACTTC
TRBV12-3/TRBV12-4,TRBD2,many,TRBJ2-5,CASSPGTSGSDQYF,TGTGCCAGCAGTCCCGGGACTAGCGGGAGCGACCAGTACTTC
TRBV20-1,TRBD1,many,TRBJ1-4,CSAVQGSGEKLFF,TGCAGTGCTGTACAGGGGAGCGGAGAAAAACTGTTTTTT
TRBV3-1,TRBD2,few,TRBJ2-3,CASSPASGSTDTQYF,TGTGCCAGCAGCCCCGCTAGCGGAAGCACAGATACGCAGTATTTT
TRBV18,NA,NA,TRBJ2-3,CASSPTESTDTQYF,TGTGCCAGCTCACCGACAGAAAGCACAGATACGCAGTATTTT
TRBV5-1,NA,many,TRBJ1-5,CASSLAPEEGPQHF,TGCGCCAGCAGCTTGGCCCCGGAAGAGGGGCCCCAGCATTTT
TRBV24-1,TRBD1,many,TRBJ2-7,CATSDSGTEYEQYF,TGTGCCACCAGTGATTCCGGGACAGAATACGAGCAGTACTTC
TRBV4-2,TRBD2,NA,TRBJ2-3,CASGSIAGGLSTQYF,TGTGCCAGCGGGTCGATAGCGGGAGGGCTATCCACGCAGTATTTT
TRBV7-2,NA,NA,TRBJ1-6,CASSLVQWGNSPLHF,TGTGCCAGCAGCTTAGTTCAGTGGGGGAATTCACCCCTCCACTTT
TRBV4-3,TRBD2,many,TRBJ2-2,CASSQDPGLAGSNTGELFF,TGCGCCAGCAGCCAAGACCCGGGACTAGCGGGCTCGAACACCGGGGAGCTGTTTTTT
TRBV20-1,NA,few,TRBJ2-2,CSASPSVYHTGELFF,TGCAGTGCTAGCCCTAGCGTCTATCACACCGGGGAGCTGTTTTTT
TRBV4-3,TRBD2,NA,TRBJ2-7,CASSQDGRENDEQYF,TGCGCCAGCAGCCAAGACGGGAGGGAGAATGACGAGCAGTACTTC
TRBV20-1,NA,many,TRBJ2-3,CSASLETRTDTQYF,TGCAGTGCTTCCCTAGAAACCCGTACAGATACGCAGTATTTT